This T cell receptor (beta chain) was sequenced during a study of T cells in Graves' hyperthyroidism and ophthalmopathy. Whole-study findings and limits: Before onset, by a median of around six months, the model predicted ophthalmopathy.

The source material, RNA transcripts, was used to amplify TCR beta CDR3 regions. TCR CDR3 regions were first amplified by RT-PCR with HTBI primers. Each CDR3 protein is one row after TCRdb ran MiXCR on the multiplex PCR reads. This sample has around 520,000 distinct CDR3 sequences, with 13% to 15% found just once. This clonotype was detected ten times or more. Its antigen is still unknown. Trimming shortened V by 2 bases and J by 6 bases, and 4 bases separated the two germline ends. Germline V CDR1 and CDR2: KGHDR, SFDVKD. This CDR3 spans 12 amino acids. An absence of ophthalmopathy progression within 18 months meant stable Graves' hyperthyroidism. PBMCs came from around 10 ml fresh peripheral blood.

The sequence derives from a woman between 18 and 29 years old with Graves' hyperthyroidism. The sequenced sample consisted of blood. The genes are TRBV24-1 and TRBJ2-1; D gene unclear. The CDR3 DNA reads TGTGCCACCAGTGATTCTTTCAATGAGCAGTTCTTC. It specifies CATSDSFNEQFF.